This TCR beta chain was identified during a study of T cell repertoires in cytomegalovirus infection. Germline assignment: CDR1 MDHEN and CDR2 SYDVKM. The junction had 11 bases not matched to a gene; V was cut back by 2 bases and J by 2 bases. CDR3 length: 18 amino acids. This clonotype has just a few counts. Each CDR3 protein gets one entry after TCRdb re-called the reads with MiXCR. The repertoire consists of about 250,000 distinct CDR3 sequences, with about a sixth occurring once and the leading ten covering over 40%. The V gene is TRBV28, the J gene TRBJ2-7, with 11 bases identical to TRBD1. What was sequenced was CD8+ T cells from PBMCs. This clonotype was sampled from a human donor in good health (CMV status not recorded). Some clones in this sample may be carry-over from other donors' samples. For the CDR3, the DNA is TGTGCCAGCAGTTTAGAGTGGACAGGGGGCCCGTCCGCCTACGAGCAGTACTTC. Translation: CASSLEWTGGPSAYEQYF.